The 20 T cell receptor beta chains listed next were all sequenced from one sample in a study of CD8+CD57+ T cells in acquired aplastic anemia. Sequencing was done on patients that had shown CD8+CD57+ cell expansion by flow cytometry. Researchers used genomic DNA as the template to profile TCR beta VDJ and CDR3. TCRdb redid the calling of the reads with MiXCR, one entry per CDR3 protein. The sample lists around 290,000 distinct CDR3 sequences, approximately 58% occurring once. Sequenced material: sorted CD4+, CD8+, or CD8+CD57+ T cells (not recorded which) from PBMCs. The origin of the receptors is a human donor with aplastic anemia.

This sequence joins TRBV12-3 or TRBV12-4 and TRBJ2-1; D is perhaps TRBD2 (6 bases). CDR3 length equals 17 residues. Trimming pared 3 bases from V and 6 bases from J, leaving 21 bases between. The CDR3: CASSFDLAGGPGNEQFF. DNA of the CDR3: TGTGCCAGCAGTTTTGACCTAGCCGGAGGGCCTGGCAATGAGCAGTTCTTC.

This clonotype was picked up many times. The CDR3 nucleotides are TGTGCCAGCAGTGCCCCGGGGGTAGTCGGGGAGCTGTTTTTT. It is translated as CASSAPGVVGELFF. The chain couples TRBV6-5 to TRBJ2-2; weak D call: TRBD2 (6 bases). The CDR3 has 14 residues. Trimming removed 5 bases from V and 7 bases from J, with 14 bases in between. The germline CDR1 and CDR2 sequences are MNHEY and SVGAGI.

J is TRBJ2-1 and V is TRBV9; the match to TRBD2 covers 11 bases. Germline V CDR1 and CDR2: SGDLS, YYNGEE. The ends lost 6 bases at V and 5 bases at J; junction bases unmatched: 4. This CDR3 is 14 amino acids long. CDR3 sequence (DNA): TGTGCCAGCACCGGGACTAGCGGACACAATGAGCAGTTCTTC. Its protein product is CASTGTSGHNEQFF.

The chain joins TRBV2 to TRBJ2-2, with TRBD1 as a possible D gene (5 bases). This CDR3 is 17 amino acids long. The germline gives CDR1 SNHLY, CDR2 FYNNEI. Trimming removed 6 bases from V and 3 bases from J, with 20 bases in between. The CDR3, as DNA: TGTGCCAGCAGGGGTTTAGTAGGGGTGGCCGACACCGGGGAGCTGTTTTTT. Amino acid sequence: CASRGLVGVADTGELFF.

This sequence joins TRBV19 and TRBJ1-1, with D possibly TRBD1 on 6 matching bases. The CDR3 loop spans 14 amino acids. The ends were cut back, 5 bases at V and 0 bases at J, with 10 bases in the middle. Germline loops: CDR1 LNHDA, CDR2 SQIVND (reference sequence). The CDR3 sequence: CASSPGHVNTEAFF. Here the CDR3 DNA reads TGTGCCAGTAGTCCGGGACATGTGAACACTGAAGCTTTCTTT.

V usage is TRBV15 and J usage is TRBJ2-1, with 7 bases aligning to TRBD2. Germline loops: CDR1 LNHNV, CDR2 YYDKDF (reference sequence). Trimming cost V 8 bases and J 8 bases; bases outside gene matches: 9. The CDR3 has 13 amino acids. CDR3 amino acids: CATGTRTSDEQFF. Written as DNA, the CDR3 is TGTGCCACCGGCACCCGGACTAGTGATGAGCAGTTCTTC.

Regarding this clonotype: A much larger clone sits a single nucleotide away, making a read error possible. The chain is built from TRBV10-3 and TRBJ2-6; TRBD2 might be the D (5 bases). This CDR3 has 15 amino acids. Per germline, CDR1 ENHRY and CDR2 SYGVKD. Trimming took 5 bases from V and 4 from J, leaving 12 bases between them. CDR3 amino acids: CAISLRGIGANVLTF. DNA for the CDR3: TGTGCCATCAGTTTACGAGGGATCGGGGCCAACGTCCTGACTTTC.

This clonotype has just one count. The chain combines TRBV19 with TRBJ2-3, with 10 nucleotides matching TRBD1. The CDR3 covers 15 residues. V lost 5 bases to trimming and J lost 3 bases; unmatched junction nucleotides: 5. Germline V gives CDR1 LNHDA, CDR2 SQIVND (reference sequence). The CDR3 reads CASSSRDRGTDTQYF. DNA for the CDR3: TGTGCCAGTAGTTCCCGGGACAGGGGAACAGATACGCAGTATTTT.

The chain recombines TRBV24-1 with TRBJ2-1; D gene uncertain. From germline, CDR1 is KGHDR and CDR2 SFDVKD. The length of the CDR3 is 11 residues. V was pared by 4 bases and J by 9 bases, with 6 bases between. The CDR3 bases are TGTGCCACCAGTGACTCCCTTGAGCAGTTCTTC. It yields the protein CATSDSLEQFF.

On this clonotype itself: An end of the junction does not agree with germline; a read error may underlie this. The V call is TRBV10-3, the J call TRBJ2-1, with TRBD2 matching over 13 bases. The CDR3 is 19 residues long. From germline, CDR1 is ENHRY and CDR2 SYGVKD. CDR3 sequence: CAISEAGSELAGGGAEQFF. The DNA for the CDR3 is TGTGCCATCAGTGAGGCCGGCTCGGAACTAGCGGGGGGGGGGGCTGAGCAGTTCTTT.

V and J are TRBV10-2 and TRBJ1-5; no definite D call. The CDR3 is 14 residues long. The germline V and J ends were trimmed by 0 bases and 3 bases, with 6 bases remaining between them. CDR1 and CDR2 (germline): WSHSY, SAAADI. For the CDR3, the DNA is TGCGCCAGCAGTGAGTCTCGGGTCAATCAGCCCCAGCATTTT. Protein product: CASSESRVNQPQHF.

Concerning this clonotype itself: One end of the junction is discordant with germline, which a read error may explain. The chain links TRBV2 to TRBJ2-5; 8 bases match TRBD2. CDR1 and CDR2 from the germline V gene are SNHLY and FYNNEI. The CDR3 is 15 amino acids. This chain's CDR3 is CATSDPPGGRETQYF. CDR3 DNA sequence: TGTGCCACCAGTGATCCCCCGGGAGGGCGAGAGACCCAGTACTTC.

This clonotype was picked up one time. One base away lies a much larger clone, so this may be a sequencing read error. The chain couples TRBV7-8 to TRBJ1-1; D unclear. Between the trimmed V and J ends, which lost 1 base and 3 bases, there was a span of 12 bases. The CDR3 length is 15 residues. CDR1 and CDR2 (germline): SGHVS, FQNEAQ. This CDR3 is CASSLVGPWDTEAFF. DNA of the CDR3: TGTGCCAGCAGCTTAGTAGGGCCATGGGACACTGAAGCTTTCTTT.

This clonotype has ten or more counts. V gene TRBV4-1 combines with J gene TRBJ1-1; D gene ambiguous. The germline V gene has CDR1 MGHRA and CDR2 YSYEKL. Deletions cut 0 bases from V and 1 base from J, with 9 bases between. This CDR3 has 15 residues. The CDR3 DNA is TGCGCCAGCAGCCAAGATTGGGTGAAGAACACTGAAGCTTTCTTT. Its translation: CASSQDWVKNTEAFF.

This chain links TRBV2 with TRBJ1-6; D remains ambiguous. Trimming removed 3 bases from V and 0 bases from J, with 12 bases in between. Germline CDR1 SNHLY, CDR2 FYNNEI. The CDR3 sequence is 17 residues long. CDR3 protein: CASSDVVDSSYNSPLHF. The CDR3 region has the DNA TGTGCCAGCAGTGATGTGGTAGATAGCTCCTATAATTCACCCCTCCACTTT.

The CDR3 protein is CASSLTPYNSPLHF. For the CDR3, the DNA is TGTGCCAGCAGCTTGACACCGTATAATTCACCCCTCCACTTT. The chain couples TRBV5-8 to TRBJ1-6; no clear D gene. CDR1 is SGHTS and CDR2 is YDEGEE in the germline V gene. Trimming shortened V by 1 base and J by 4 bases, and 6 bases separated the two germline ends. The CDR3 consists of 14 residues.

This clonotype appeared a single time. This chain connects TRBV19 to TRBJ1-5, with D possibly TRBD1 on 5 matching bases. The CDR3 has 14 residues. Germline assignment: CDR1 LNHDA and CDR2 SQIVND (reference sequence). Deletions cut 1 base from V and 3 bases from J, with 7 bases between. CDR3 coding DNA: TGTGCCAGTAGTATAGGACAGTTCAATCAGCCCCAGCATTTT. It translates to CASSIGQFNQPQHF.

In its sample, this clonotype was seen a few times. This could be a read error, since a much larger clone is one nucleotide away. The chain recombines TRBV12-3 or TRBV12-4 with TRBJ1-4; 8 positions match TRBD1. The CDR3 length is 14 residues. The CDR3 DNA sequence: TGTGCCAGCACCGAGGGGCAGGGGGCGAGAAAACTGCTTTTT. Amino acids: CASTEGQGARKLLF.

About this clonotype itself: At one end, the junction sequence differs from germline, possibly due to a read error. The chain carries TRBV24-1 and TRBJ2-5; tentative D call: TRBD1 (6 bases). The V gene's germline CDR1 is KGHDR and CDR2 SFDVKD. This CDR3 comprises 14 residues. In DNA, the CDR3 is TGTGCCAACAGTGAGAACAGCCAAAGGGGGACCCGGTATTTC. Protein product: CANSENSQRGTRYF.

This clonotype came up many times. The chain recombines TRBV2 with TRBJ1-1; D is possibly TRBD1 (6 bases). This CDR3 is built from 14 residues. Germline CDR1 reads SNHLY; CDR2 reads FYNNEI. With 7 bases removed from V and 3 bases from J, the gap between germline ends came to 15 bases. The CDR3 loop reads CASTIQGVDTEAFF. CDR3 bases: TGTGCCAGCACTATACAGGGCGTCGACACTGAAGCTTTCTTT.